This TCR beta chain appears in the sequencing data of a study of neoadjuvant anti-PD-1 for oral cavity cancer. Study at large: Nivolumab at 3 mg/kg was mostly given biweekly, three to four doses, pre-surgery.

Method: immunoSEQ multiplex PCR; TCRdb's copy keeps in-frame clones and lacks some. The repertoire has about 12,000 clones, 60% to 80% of them found once; the top ten carry around 2.4%. Time point specified: after neoadjuvant nivolumab, at surgical resection. These newly diagnosed stage II-IVA oral cavity squamous cell carcinoma patients had no prior systemic or radiation treatment. V gave up 5 bases and J gave up 10 bases, with 21 bases separating them. The germline gives CDR1 SGHTA, CDR2 FQGNSA. This CDR3 spans 15 amino acids. This material consisted of PBMCs, taken after nivolumab (anti-PD-1) treatment. This chain uses TRBV7-2 with TRBJ1-5; weak D call: TRBD1 (6 bases). The receptor was derived from a person between 35 and 79 years old with oral cavity squamous cell carcinoma. CDR3 DNA sequence: TGTGCCAGCAGCCGTAGAACAGGGACCCTGGAACCCCAGCATTTT. Its protein is CASSRRTGTLEPQHF.